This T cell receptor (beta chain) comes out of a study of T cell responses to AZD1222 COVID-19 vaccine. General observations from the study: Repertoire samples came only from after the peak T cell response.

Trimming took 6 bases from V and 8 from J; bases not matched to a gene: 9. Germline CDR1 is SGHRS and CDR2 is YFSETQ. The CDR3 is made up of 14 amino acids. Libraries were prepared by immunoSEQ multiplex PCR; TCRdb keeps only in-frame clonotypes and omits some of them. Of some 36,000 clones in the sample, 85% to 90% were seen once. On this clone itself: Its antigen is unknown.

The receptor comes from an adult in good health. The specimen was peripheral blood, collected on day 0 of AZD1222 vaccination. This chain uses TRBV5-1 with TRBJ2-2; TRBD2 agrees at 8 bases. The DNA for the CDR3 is TGCGCCAGCAAACCCCCCGGGGGGGGTGGGGAGCTGTTTTTT. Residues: CASKPPGGGGELFF.